The clone carrying this T cell receptor (beta chain) occurred many times. Its antigen is not known. TCRdb re-analysed the 5' RACE reads in MiXCR, keeping a single row per CDR3 protein. This sample has around 260,000 distinct CDR3 sequences, with approximately 5.2% found just once. The CDR3 sequence is 13 residues long. Trimming left V 5 bases short and J 0 bases short, with 4 bases between. CDR1 KGHDR and CDR2 SFDVKD come from the germline V gene. The data were taken from a study of T cells after yellow fever vaccination. As for the study in general: Preparing low-cell-number fractions relied on SMART-Seq v4 Ultra Low Input. Whole-study findings and limits: Most clones from primary vaccination were detected again post-booster (roughly 96% CD4, about 85% CD8).

The receptor was derived from a young man who received the YFV17D yellow fever vaccine. Sequencing was performed on CD4+ T cells sorted from PBMCs, taken on the day of the yellow fever booster vaccination. This sequence joins TRBV24-1 and TRBJ1-3, with D hard to call. DNA of the CDR3: TGTGCCACCAGTGGACACTCTGGAAACACCATATATTTT. This gives the protein CATSGHSGNTIYF.